This T cell receptor beta chain was found in a study of shared clonotypes between healthy human individuals. Repertoires were generated with immunoSEQ multiplex PCR, while TCRdb's copy carries only in-frame clones and drops some. This sample has approximately 1.1 million clones, with approximately 80% found just once. V was cut by 2 bases and J by 0 bases, with 10 bases left in between. The CDR3 loop spans 15 amino acids. Germline V gives CDR1 MNHEY, CDR2 SVGAGI. In the case of this clone: What it binds is not known.

The study, taken as a whole, reports: Large depth notwithstanding, sorted-subset sequencing proved incomplete by rarefaction. Only blood underwent sampling, and tissue repertoires likely differ.

This chain connects TRBV6-5 to TRBJ1-2; D is ambiguous. The sequencing sample was made of memory CD4+ T cells from PBMCs. Subset meaning: CD45RA-negative fraction. This TCR was recovered from a man aged 18 to 29 in good health. Some clones in this sample may be carry-over from other donors' samples. CDR3 DNA sequence: TGTGCCAGCAGTTACAGGGAGGAAGCTAACTATGGCTACACCTTC. Its protein product is CASSYREEANYGYTF.